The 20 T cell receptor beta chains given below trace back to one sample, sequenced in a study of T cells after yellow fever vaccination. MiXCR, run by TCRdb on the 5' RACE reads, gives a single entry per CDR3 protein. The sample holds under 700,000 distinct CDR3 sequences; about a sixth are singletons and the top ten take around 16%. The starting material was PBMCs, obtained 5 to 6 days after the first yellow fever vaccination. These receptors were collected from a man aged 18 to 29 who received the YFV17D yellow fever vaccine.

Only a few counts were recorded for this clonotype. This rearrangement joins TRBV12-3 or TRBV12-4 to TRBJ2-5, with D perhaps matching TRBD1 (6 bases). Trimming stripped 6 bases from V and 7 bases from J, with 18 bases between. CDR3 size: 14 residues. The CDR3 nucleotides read TGTGCCAGCAGAACCGGGACATCGGGTGGGACCCAGTACTTC. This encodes CASRTGTSGGTQYF.

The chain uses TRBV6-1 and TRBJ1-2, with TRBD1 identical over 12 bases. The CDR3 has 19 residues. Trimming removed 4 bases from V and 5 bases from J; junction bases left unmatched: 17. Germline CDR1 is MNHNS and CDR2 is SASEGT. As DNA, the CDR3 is TGTGCCAGCAGTGGCGTAGTTCGGGACAGGGGGCTCATCCGGTATGGCTACACCTTC. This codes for CASSGVVRDRGLIRYGYTF.

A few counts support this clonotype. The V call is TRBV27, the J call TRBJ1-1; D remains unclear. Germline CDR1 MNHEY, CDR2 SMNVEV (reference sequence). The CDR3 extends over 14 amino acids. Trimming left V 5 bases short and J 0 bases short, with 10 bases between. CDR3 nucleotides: TGTGCCAGCAGTCCTTCCGGCTTGAACACTGAAGCTTTCTTT. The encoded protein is CASSPSGLNTEAFF.

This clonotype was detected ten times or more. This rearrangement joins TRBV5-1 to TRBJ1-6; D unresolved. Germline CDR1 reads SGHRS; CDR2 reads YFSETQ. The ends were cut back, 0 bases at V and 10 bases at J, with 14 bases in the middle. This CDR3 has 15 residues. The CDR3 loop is CASSLDFLRSSPLHF. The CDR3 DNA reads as TGCGCCAGCAGCTTGGACTTTCTGCGGTCCTCACCCCTCCACTTT.

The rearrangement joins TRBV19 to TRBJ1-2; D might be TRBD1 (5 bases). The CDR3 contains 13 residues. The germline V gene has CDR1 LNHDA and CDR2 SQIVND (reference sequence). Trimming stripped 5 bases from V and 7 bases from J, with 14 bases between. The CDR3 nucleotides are TGTGCCAGTAGTGTCGGGACGACGGTTGGCTACACCTTC. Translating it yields CASSVGTTVGYTF.

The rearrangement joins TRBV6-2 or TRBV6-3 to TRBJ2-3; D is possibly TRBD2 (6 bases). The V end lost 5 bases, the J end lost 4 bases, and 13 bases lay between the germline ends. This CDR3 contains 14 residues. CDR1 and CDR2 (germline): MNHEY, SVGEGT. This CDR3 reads CASSGRGNSDTQYF. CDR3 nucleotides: TGTGCCAGCAGTGGTCGGGGGAATTCAGATACGCAGTATTTT.

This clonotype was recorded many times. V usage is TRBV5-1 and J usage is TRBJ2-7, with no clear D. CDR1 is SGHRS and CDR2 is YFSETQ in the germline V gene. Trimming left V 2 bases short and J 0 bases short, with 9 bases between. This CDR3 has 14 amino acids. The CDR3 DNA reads TGCGCCAGCAGCTTTGCCAGGCCCTCCTACGAGCAGTACGTC. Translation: CASSFARPSYEQYV.

The chain's CDR3 is CASSQGGTGPNIQYF. CDR3 bases: TGTGCCAGCAGCCAGGGTGGGACAGGGCCAAACATTCAGTACTTC. The V and J genes are TRBV11-3 and TRBJ2-4; TRBD1 matches 9 bases. The CDR3 runs to 15 residues. Germline V lookup: CDR1 SGHNT, CDR2 YENEEA. V was pared by 5 bases and J by 6 bases, with 8 bases of the junction left unmatched.

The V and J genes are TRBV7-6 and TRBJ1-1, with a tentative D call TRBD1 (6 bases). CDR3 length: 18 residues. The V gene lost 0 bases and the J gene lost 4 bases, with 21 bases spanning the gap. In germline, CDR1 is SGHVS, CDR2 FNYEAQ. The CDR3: CASSLARMGGSSGTEAFF. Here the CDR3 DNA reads TGTGCCAGCAGCTTAGCGCGGATGGGGGGCAGTTCGGGCACTGAAGCTTTCTTT.

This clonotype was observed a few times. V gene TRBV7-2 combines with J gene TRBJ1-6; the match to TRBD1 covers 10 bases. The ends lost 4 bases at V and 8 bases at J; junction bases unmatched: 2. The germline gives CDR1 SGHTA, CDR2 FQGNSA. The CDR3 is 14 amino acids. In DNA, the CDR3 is TGTGCCAGCAGCTCGACAGGGGGCTATTCACCCCTCCACTTT. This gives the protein CASSSTGGYSPLHF.

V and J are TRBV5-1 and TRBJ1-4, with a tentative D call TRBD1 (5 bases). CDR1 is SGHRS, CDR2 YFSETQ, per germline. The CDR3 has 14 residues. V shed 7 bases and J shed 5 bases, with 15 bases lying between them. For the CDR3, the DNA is TGCGCCAGCCGATTTCAGGGTGGGAATGAAAAACTGTTTTTT. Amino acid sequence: CASRFQGGNEKLFF.

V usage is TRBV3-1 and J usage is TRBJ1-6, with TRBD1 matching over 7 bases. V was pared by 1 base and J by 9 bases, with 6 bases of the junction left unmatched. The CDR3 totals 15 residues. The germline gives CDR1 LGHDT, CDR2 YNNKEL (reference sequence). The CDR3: CASSQVPQGGSPLHF. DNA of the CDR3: TGTGCCAGCAGCCAAGTTCCCCAGGGGGGTTCACCCCTCCACTTT. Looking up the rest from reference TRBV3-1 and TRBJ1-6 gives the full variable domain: DTAVSQTPKYLVTQMGNDKSIKCEQNLGHDTMYWYKQDSKKFLKIMFSYNNKELIINETVPNRFSPKSPDKAHLNLHINSLELGDSAVYFCASSQVPQGGSPLHFGNGTRLTVT.

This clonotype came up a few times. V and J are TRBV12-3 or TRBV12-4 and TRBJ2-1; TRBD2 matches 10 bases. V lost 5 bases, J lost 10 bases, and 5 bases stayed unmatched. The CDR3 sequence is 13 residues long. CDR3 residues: CASSPGLALEQFF. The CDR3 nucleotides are TGTGCCAGCAGTCCGGGACTAGCGCTAGAGCAGTTCTTC.

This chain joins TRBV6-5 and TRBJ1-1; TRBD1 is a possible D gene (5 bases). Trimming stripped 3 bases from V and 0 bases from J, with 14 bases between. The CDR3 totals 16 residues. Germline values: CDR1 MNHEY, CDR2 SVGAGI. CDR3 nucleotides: TGTGCCAGCAGTTATGGGACGGAAACCATGAACACTGAAGCTTTCTTT. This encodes CASSYGTETMNTEAFF.

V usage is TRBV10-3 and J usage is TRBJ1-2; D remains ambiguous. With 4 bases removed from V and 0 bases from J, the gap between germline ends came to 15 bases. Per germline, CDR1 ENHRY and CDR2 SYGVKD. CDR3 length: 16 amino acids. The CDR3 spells CAISAGIPGANYGYTF. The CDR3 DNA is TGTGCCATCAGTGCTGGGATCCCAGGAGCTAACTATGGCTACACCTTC.

CDR3 DNA sequence: TGCGCCAGCAGCTTGGTACTAGCGGTGCGATCTACGCAGTATTTT. Translation: CASSLVLAVRSTQYF. The rearrangement joins TRBV5-1 to TRBJ2-3, with 8 bases aligning to TRBD2. The CDR3 loop spans 15 amino acids. V gave up 0 bases and J gave up 8 bases; unmatched junction bases: 8. Germline V gene data show CDR1 as SGHRS and CDR2 as YFSETQ.

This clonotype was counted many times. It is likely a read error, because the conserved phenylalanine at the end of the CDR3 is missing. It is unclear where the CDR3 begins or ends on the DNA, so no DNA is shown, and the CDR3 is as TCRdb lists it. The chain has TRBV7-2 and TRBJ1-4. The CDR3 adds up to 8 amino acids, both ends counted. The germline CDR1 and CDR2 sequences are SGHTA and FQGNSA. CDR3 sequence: CASSFITD.

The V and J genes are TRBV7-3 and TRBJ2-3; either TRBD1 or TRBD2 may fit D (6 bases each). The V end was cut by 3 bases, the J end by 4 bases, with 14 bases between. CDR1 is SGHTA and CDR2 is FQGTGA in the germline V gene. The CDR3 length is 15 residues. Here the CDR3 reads CASSLGGLFADTQYF. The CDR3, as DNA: TGTGCCAGCAGCTTGGGGGGCCTTTTTGCAGATACGCAGTATTTT. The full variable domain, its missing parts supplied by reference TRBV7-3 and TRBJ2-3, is GAGVSQTPSNKVTEKGKYVELRCDPISGHTALYWYRQSLGQGPEFLIYFQGTGAADDSGLPNDRFFAVRPEGSVSTLKIQRTERGDSAVYLCASSLGGLFADTQYFGPGTRLTVL.

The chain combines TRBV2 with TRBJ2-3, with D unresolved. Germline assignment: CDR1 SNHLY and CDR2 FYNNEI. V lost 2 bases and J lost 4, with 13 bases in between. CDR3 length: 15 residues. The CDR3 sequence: CASSEKVWPPDTQYF. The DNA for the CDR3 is TGTGCCAGCAGTGAAAAGGTCTGGCCCCCAGATACGCAGTATTTT. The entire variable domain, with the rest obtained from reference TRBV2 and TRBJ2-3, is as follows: EPEVTQTPSHQVTQMGQEVILRCVPISNHLYFYWYRQILGQKVEFLVSFYNNEISEKSEIFDDQFSVERPDGSNFTLKIRSTKLEDSAMYFCASSEKVWPPDTQYFGPGTRLTVL.

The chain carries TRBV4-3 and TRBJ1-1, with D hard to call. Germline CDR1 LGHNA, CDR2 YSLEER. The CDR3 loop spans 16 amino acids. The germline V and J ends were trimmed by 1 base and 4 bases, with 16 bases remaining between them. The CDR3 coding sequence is TGCGCCAGCAGCCAAGGTGGAGGCAACGTGGCCACTGAAGCTTTCTTT. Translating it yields CASSQGGGNVATEAFF.